A selection of T cell receptor beta chains follows, all from one sample in a study of post-analysis software for immune sequencing data. Each CDR3 protein is one row after TCRdb ran MiXCR on the PCR reads. The repertoire holds a few hundred thousand distinct CDR3 sequences, with around a third as singletons. Material for sequencing was blood. These receptors came from a girl aged 5 to 17 with multiple sclerosis. The CDR3 runs from the conserved cysteine through the conserved F or W. A D gene is named only where the DNA matches it firmly. Part of the rows lack a size; the others show once, few, many or a class for expanded clones.

clone_size,v_call,j_call,d_call,cdr3_aa,cdr3_nt
-,TRBV4-1,TRBJ2-6,-,CASSPYRVSGANVLTF,TGCGCCAGCAGCCCATATCGGGTGTCCGGGGCCAACGTCCTGACTTTC
few,TRBV4-1,TRBJ1-2,TRBD1,CASSHGQAANYGYTF,TGCGCCAGCAGCCATGGACAGGCAGCTAACTATGGCTACACCTTC
few,TRBV4-2,TRBJ2-7,-,CASSQEVGPLPYEQYF,TGTGCCAGCAGCCAAGAAGTAGGACCTCTCCCCTACGAGCAGTACTTC
-,TRBV4-2,TRBJ2-6,-,CASSQAVGANVQTF,TGTGCCAGCAGCCAAGCTGTTGGGGCCAACGTCCAGACTTTC
few,TRBV12-3/TRBV12-4,TRBJ2-3,-,CASSLPDFLTHTQYF,TGTGCCAGCAGTTTACCGGACTTCCTCACGCATACGCAGTATTTT
-,TRBV29-1,TRBJ1-2,TRBD1,CSVSTVGQGSYGYTF,TGCAGCGTTTCAACTGTGGGACAGGGGTCCTATGGCTACACCTTC
-,TRBV7-9,TRBJ2-3,-,CASSLLDRVTDTQYF,TGTGCCAGCAGCTTATTGGACAGAGTCACAGATACGCAGTATTTT
-,TRBV2,TRBJ2-1,TRBD1,CASSGQGVLFF,TGTGCCAGCAGTGGACAGGGGGTCTTGTTCTTC
-,TRBV28,TRBJ2-1,-,CASRPQATEQFF,TGTGCCAGCAGGCCTCAGGCGACTGAGCAGTTCTTC
few,TRBV12-3/TRBV12-4,TRBJ2-3,TRBD2,CASRNSGADTQYF,TGTGCCAGCAGAAATAGCGGGGCAGATACGCAGTATTTT
few,TRBV10-3,TRBJ2-7,TRBD1,CAFSDDQGAGSEQYF,TGTGCCTTCAGTGATGACCAGGGGGCGGGCTCCGAGCAGTACTTC
few,TRBV5-1,TRBJ2-7,-,CASSLAGTVTYEQYF,TGCGCCAGCAGCTTGGCCGGCACAGTCACCTACGAGCAGTACTTC
-,TRBV12-3/TRBV12-4,TRBJ2-1,TRBD1,CASSLGQGMDNEQFF,TGTGCCAGCAGTTTAGGACAGGGCATGGACAATGAGCAGTTCTTC
-,TRBV6-6,TRBJ2-4,TRBD1,CASRTGGSGKNIQYF,TGTGCCAGCAGGACAGGGGGTTCGGGCAAAAACATTCAGTACTTC
-,TRBV9,TRBJ1-1,-,CASSVAVRTEAFF,TGTGCCAGCAGCGTAGCGGTCCGCACTGAAGCTTTCTTT
-,TRBV5-1,TRBJ1-6,-,CASSLDQPNYNSPLHF,TGCGCCAGCAGCTTGGATCAGCCAAACTATAATTCACCCCTCCACTTT